This T cell receptor beta chain was sequenced in a study of cytomegalovirus exposure and HLA in healthy donors. General study results and limits: Among TCR beta chains, those listed as cytomegalovirus-associated numbered over 150.

Germline CDR1 and CDR2: MDHEN and SYDVKM. The CDR3 spans 14 residues. The V gene lost 7 bases and the J gene lost 6 bases, with 18 bases spanning the gap. Concerning this clone: Its antigen is unknown.

Sequencing used immunoSEQ multiplex PCR; TCRdb keeps in-frame clones, though not all of them. The sample comprises tens of thousands of clones, about 96% of which are singletons, and around 1% rests with the top ten. The sequence was obtained from a woman aged 18-29 years in good health and CMV-seronegative. The sample was PBMCs. V and J are TRBV28 and TRBJ1-2; a weak D match, TRBD1 (6 bases). Here the CDR3 reads CASTPPGELDGYTF. CDR3 nucleotide sequence: TGTGCCAGCACCCCCCCAGGGGAACTGGATGGCTACACCTTC.